This entry lists 16 T cell receptor beta chains sequenced from one sample in a study of blood T cells in healthy people across ages. Then a second PCR, running about 6 to 12 cycles, was carried out with a sample-barcoded 5' primer and a J-beta primer mix. TCRdb fed the 5' RACE reads into MiXCR, producing one record per CDR3 protein. The table has around 990,000 distinct CDR3 sequences, less than 25% seen once. A further study also used this sample, focusing on T cells of mothers and their children.

The specimen was blood. The receptor source for this set is a girl aged 2 to 10 in good health.

The CDR3 loop is CASKEEGPLGYGYTF. In nucleotides, the CDR3 is TGTGCCAGCAAGGAAGAGGGGCCTCTTGGCTATGGCTACACCTTC. J is TRBJ1-2 and V is TRBV28; weak D call: TRBD1 (5 bases). This CDR3 is built from 15 residues. V dropped 7 bases and J dropped 4 bases, with 19 bases sitting between them. Germline values: CDR1 MDHEN, CDR2 SYDVKM.

This clonotype showed up just a few times. The rearrangement joins TRBV15 to TRBJ1-4; TRBD1 matches 7 bases. There are 14 residues in the CDR3. The germline V gene has CDR1 LNHNV and CDR2 YYDKDF (reference sequence). V lost 5 bases, J lost 4 bases, and 4 bases stayed unmatched. The CDR3, as DNA: TGTGCCACCAGCTCGGGACAGCTTAATGAAAAACTGTTTTTT. Translating it yields CATSSGQLNEKLFF.

The chain combines TRBV29-1 with TRBJ1-2; 7 bases agree with TRBD1. Germline values: CDR1 SQVTM, CDR2 ANQGSEA. There are 13 residues in the CDR3. Unmatched junction bases numbered 11, after V lost 5 bases and J lost 8 bases. The DNA for the CDR3 is TGCAGCGTTTCACCGTACAGGGGCGCGGGCTACACCTTC. Its translation is CSVSPYRGAGYTF.

This clonotype was seen more than once but under ten times. This rearrangement joins TRBV7-2 to TRBJ2-7, with D possibly TRBD2 on 5 matching bases. CDR1 is SGHTA and CDR2 is FQGNSA in the germline V gene. Trimming removed 0 bases at V and 2 bases at J, with 8 bases between. This CDR3 has 14 amino acids. CDR3 in amino acids: CASSLARETYEQYF. CDR3 coding DNA: TGTGCCAGCAGCTTAGCGAGGGAAACCTACGAGCAGTACTTC.

This clonotype was counted many times. The genes are TRBV6-2 or TRBV6-3 and TRBJ2-5; D is uncertain. Germline V CDR1 and CDR2: MNHEY, SVGEGT. The CDR3 has 14 amino acids. V was trimmed by 6 bases and J by 5 bases, leaving 16 bases between them. The CDR3 here is CASRLLGTEETQYF. For the CDR3, the DNA is TGTGCCAGCAGGTTACTGGGAACAGAGGAGACCCAGTACTTC.

This chain connects TRBV5-6 to TRBJ2-1; 10 nucleotides agree with TRBD2. The CDR3 extends over 16 amino acids. The junction had 8 bases not matched to a gene; V was cut back by 0 bases and J by 8 bases. The germline CDR1 and CDR2 sequences are SGHDT and YYEEEE. The CDR3 is CASSLGSGGAKDEQFF. The CDR3 nucleotides read TGTGCCAGCAGCTTGGGGAGCGGGGGGGCCAAGGATGAGCAGTTCTTC.

This clonotype was detected only a few times. The genes are TRBV7-9 and TRBJ2-5; D uncertain. The germline V gene encodes CDR1 SEHNR and CDR2 FQNEAQ (reference sequence). This CDR3 has 14 amino acids. V dropped 5 bases and J dropped 5 bases, with 15 bases sitting between them. The CDR3 DNA follows: TGTGCCAGCAGCCCACCCCTGGCTTGGGAGACCCAGTACTTC. The encoded protein is CASSPPLAWETQYF.

A word on this clonotype: A junction boundary mismatches the germline segment, possibly from a read error. The chain has TRBV28 and TRBJ2-7, with D possibly being TRBD1 (6 bases). The CDR3 has 14 residues. CDR1 MDHEN and CDR2 SYDVKM come from the germline V gene. CDR3 bases: TGTGCCGGCAGTTTTGGGACAAACACCTACGAGCAGTACTTC. This gives the protein CAGSFGTNTYEQYF.

This clonotype occurred a few times. The rearrangement joins TRBV7-9 to TRBJ2-1; TRBD2 matches 7 bases. Germline CDR1 is SEHNR and CDR2 is FQNEAQ (reference sequence). V shed 5 bases and J 6 bases; nucleotides not matched to a gene: 4. The CDR3 length is 13 residues. The CDR3 DNA reads as TGTGCCAGCAGCCCTAGCGGACTCAATGAGCAGTTCTTC. This gives the protein CASSPSGLNEQFF.

This clonotype was recorded a few times. The chain recombines TRBV4-3 with TRBJ2-1; possible D gene TRBD1, 5 bases. The CDR3 sequence is 14 residues long. V gave up 4 bases and J gave up 3 bases, with 10 bases separating them. CDR1 LGHNA and CDR2 YSLEER come from the germline V gene. The CDR3 region is CASSLDRIYNEQFF. The CDR3 nucleotides are TGCGCCAGCAGCCTAGACAGAATCTACAATGAGCAGTTCTTC.

J is TRBJ2-7 and V is TRBV7-2; D remains unclear. The CDR3 is 13 amino acids. V was shortened by 1 base and J by 5 bases, with 9 bases between the two germline ends. The germline V gene has CDR1 SGHTA and CDR2 FQGNSA. The CDR3 spells CASSLVEVHEQYF. In DNA form, the CDR3 reads TGTGCCAGCAGCTTAGTTGAGGTTCACGAGCAGTACTTC.

The V gene is TRBV6-6, the J gene TRBJ2-3, with D perhaps matching TRBD1 or TRBD2 (5 bases each). Germline V gene sequence: CDR1 MNHNY, CDR2 SVGAGI (reference sequence). With 0 bases removed from V and 5 bases from J, the gap between germline ends came to 18 bases. The CDR3 sequence is 17 residues long. As DNA, the CDR3 is TGTGCCAGCAGTTACTCGAATGTGGGGGAGCGTGGAGATACGCAGTATTTT. Its translation is CASSYSNVGERGDTQYF.

V usage is TRBV27 and J usage is TRBJ1-3; D is unresolved. V was clipped by 8 bases and J by 2 bases, with 10 bases between them. The CDR3 is 13 amino acids. Germline assignment: CDR1 MNHEY and CDR2 SMNVEV (reference sequence). The CDR3 sequence: CASGSETGNTIYF. The CDR3 coding sequence is TGTGCCAGCGGTTCTGAGACTGGAAACACCATATATTTT.

The chain carries TRBV20-1 and TRBJ2-7, with 8 positions matching TRBD2. The junction had 4 bases not matched to a gene; V was cut back by 1 base and J by 2 bases. Germline assignment: CDR1 DFQATT and CDR2 SNEGSKA (reference sequence). The CDR3 has 14 residues. CDR3 amino acids: CSARGELAAYEQYF. The CDR3 DNA follows: TGCAGTGCTAGAGGTGAACTAGCGGCCTACGAGCAGTACTTC.

The genes are TRBV20-1 and TRBJ2-7; D is unresolved. The CDR3 runs to 13 residues. The V gene's germline CDR1 is DFQATT and CDR2 SNEGSKA (reference sequence). Trimming removed 3 bases from V and 3 bases from J, with 12 bases in between. The CDR3 DNA follows: TGCAGTGCTAGGCGTAGGACCTACTACGAGCAGTACTTC. Protein product: CSARRRTYYEQYF.

This clonotype was counted only a few times. This chain links TRBV2 with TRBJ1-1; D unresolved. The V end lost 8 bases, the J end lost 10 bases, and 14 bases lay between the germline ends. The CDR3 has 11 amino acids. CDR1 and CDR2 (germline): SNHLY, FYNNEI. The CDR3 nucleotides are TGTGCCAGCGTTACCTCTCTTAGAGCTTTCTTT. This translates into CASVTSLRAFF.